This record looks at one TCR beta chain sequence and its context. Its binding antigen is unknown. The sample holds no much larger clone one base away, and base qualities are not on file. The sample comes from a study of metastatic and nonmetastatic thyroid tumors (dated by TCRdb to the early 2020s). Regarding the research as a whole: Repertoires from peripheral blood and from tumor or nodule tissue samples of malignant and benign thyroid patients were compared. The investigation overall reported the following: In both blood and tumor samples, malignant tumors were reported to have significantly higher TCR beta diversity than benign nodules.

For CDR1 and CDR2, the germline V gene lists SGHDT and YYEEEE. The CDR3 starts with the cysteine, ends with the phenylalanine, and has 15 residues. Of all the DNA, just the CDR3 is kept, 45 bases in frame from base 1. V is reduced by 4 bases and J by 10 bases, leaving a spacing of 18 bases between them. Before undergoing thyroid surgery, none of the patients had been given any kind of treatment. Using T-cell receptor beta sequencing, the study looked back at clinical samples from patients collected from about 2011 to 2018. Library creation used PCR. Sequencing used an Illumina HiSeq 4000. High-throughput sequencing was used to profile the TCR beta-chain CDR3 region of each patient. The published analysis was carried out like this. CDR3 differences across clinicopathological groups were used to build a classifier for discriminating distant-metastatic papillary thyroid cancer patients. The Shannon index was used to assess repertoire diversity, and the Morisita-Horn index was used to assess tumor-blood repertoire similarity. Through fastp at Q25 and MiXCR, TCRdb rebuilt clones from the public reads, retaining in-frame beta chains. These V and J calls are TCRdb output, not the study's own analysis. The sample includes 20,000 or so clones, with 20% to 25% observed a single time. 8.1% of the sample is in the top ten clones.

This TCR derives from a female donor with papillary thyroid cancer or a benign thyroid nodule (not recorded which). Some clones in this sample may be carry-over from other donors' samples. The specimen sequenced was adjacent normal tissue. The chain employs TRBV5-6 and TRBJ1-6; the D gene is unclear. The nucleotide sequence reads as follows: TGTGCCAGCAGCCTTGGTGGGTGTCTAGGGTCACCCCTCCACTTT. Translated, this gives CASSLGGCLGSPLHF.